The 12 T cell receptor beta chains below all came from one sample that was sequenced in a study of T-cell reconstitution after alpha-beta-depleted transplantation in children. Construction of the TCRbeta library involved unique molecular identifiers. TCRdb re-derived calls from the PCR reads in MiXCR, one entry per CDR3 protein. The data contain roughly 150,000 distinct CDR3 sequences, roughly 11% of them singletons. The sample in question was PBMCs, obtained before TCRalphabeta/CD19-depleted stem cell transplant. All receptors derive from a boy younger than 10 with acute myeloid leukemia, due to receive a stem cell transplant.

A single count supports this clonotype. A much larger clone differs from this one at a single base, so this may be a read error. The rearrangement joins TRBV24-1 to TRBJ2-2; D not resolved. The germline V gene has CDR1 KGHDR and CDR2 SFDVKD. The CDR3 has 13 amino acids. The CDR3 protein is CATGDFESVELFF. CDR3 DNA sequence: TGTGCCACCGGTGATTTTGAATCCGTGGAGCTGTTTTTT.

There are many counts of this clonotype. CDR3 nucleotides: TGCGCCAGCAGAGGTACAGGGTTCAACGTCCTGACTTTC. Protein sequence: CASRGTGFNVLTF. This rearrangement joins TRBV5-1 to TRBJ2-6; D possibly corresponds to TRBD1 (6 bases). This CDR3 is built from 13 residues. The V and J ends lost 5 bases and 9 bases respectively, with 12 bases between them. Germline loops: CDR1 SGHRS, CDR2 YFSETQ.

The sample holds one count of this clonotype. A read error may be the cause here, since a much bigger clone is one base away. The genes are TRBV27 and TRBJ2-1; D unresolved. V was trimmed by 4 bases and J by 6 bases, leaving 10 bases between them. The CDR3 extends over 13 amino acids. Germline loops: CDR1 MNHEY, CDR2 SMNVEV (reference sequence). The CDR3 region is CASSSARINEQFF. In DNA, the CDR3 is TGTGCCAGCAGTTCCGCCCGAATCAATGAGCAGTTCTTC.

This clonotype was detected many times. This chain joins TRBV6-8 and TRBJ2-1; 13 bases fit TRBD2. The CDR3 has 16 residues. Germline lookup yields CDR1 MNHGY and CDR2 SAAAGT. V gave up 10 bases and J gave up 5 bases; unmatched junction bases: 11. This CDR3 reads CATPTSGGPNNNEQFF. DNA for the CDR3: TGTGCCACCCCGACTAGCGGGGGGCCCAACAACAATGAGCAGTTCTTC.

Ten or more counts support this clonotype. The genes are TRBV5-1 and TRBJ2-1; TRBD2 aligns across 8 bases. The CDR3 runs 17 residues. Losses at the gene ends were 4 bases for V and 5 bases for J; bases not matched to a gene: 14. The germline V gene encodes CDR1 SGHRS and CDR2 YFSETQ. The CDR3, as DNA: TGCGCCAGCAGCCGGGGCGGCACGGGGGGGGCGAACAATGAGCAGTTCTTC. This sequence encodes CASSRGGTGGANNEQFF.

The chain carries TRBV27 and TRBJ2-7, with unresolved D. There are 14 residues in the CDR3. The V gene's germline CDR1 is MNHEY and CDR2 SMNVEV (reference sequence). Trimming took 5 bases from V and 1 from J, leaving 12 bases between them. The CDR3 protein is CASSKARISYEQYF. CDR3 DNA: TGTGCCAGCAGTAAAGCCAGGATTTCCTACGAGCAGTACTTC.

This clonotype appeared many times. The gene calls are TRBV20-1 and TRBJ2-5; 8 bases are shared with TRBD1. Germline loops: CDR1 DFQATT, CDR2 SNEGSKA (reference sequence). CDR3 length equals 13 residues. The V gene end was trimmed by 3 bases and the J gene end by 2 bases; junction bases not matched to a gene: 2. The CDR3 spells CSARDRVQETQYF. The CDR3 DNA reads TGCAGTGCTAGGGACAGGGTTCAAGAGACCCAGTACTTC.

This clonotype occurred many times. Here the CDR3 DNA reads TGTGCCAGCACGAGAGTTCTGAGCTCTGGAAACACCATATATTTT. As protein: CASTRVLSSGNTIYF. This sequence joins TRBV28 and TRBJ1-3; D unresolved. Germline V gives CDR1 MDHEN, CDR2 SYDVKM. V was cut by 7 bases and J by 0 bases, with 13 bases left in between. CDR3 length: 15 residues. Combining the CDR3 with reference TRBV28 and TRBJ1-3 gives the whole variable domain DVKVTQSSRYLVKRTGEKVFLECVQDMDHENMFWYRQDPGLGLRLIYFSYDVKMKEKGDIPEGYSVSREKKERFSLILESASTNQTSMYLCASTRVLSSGNTIYFGEGSWLTVV.

This clonotype has ten or more counts. The V and J genes are TRBV5-1 and TRBJ2-5, with D perhaps matching TRBD1 or TRBD2 (5 bases each). Germline CDR1 is SGHRS and CDR2 is YFSETQ. The length of the CDR3 is 15 residues. Trimming pared 0 bases from V and 2 bases from J, leaving 11 bases between. The CDR3 sequence is CASSLAGAGQETQYF. The CDR3 DNA is TGCGCCAGCAGCTTGGCCGGGGCAGGGCAAGAGACCCAGTACTTC.

This clonotype appeared many times. The chain employs TRBV20-1 and TRBJ2-7; TRBD2 aligns across 13 bases. CDR1 and CDR2 from the germline V gene are DFQATT and SNEGSKA (reference sequence). The CDR3 extends over 17 amino acids. Losses at the gene ends were 2 bases for V and 3 bases for J; bases not matched to a gene: 10. Written as DNA, the CDR3 is TGCAGTGCTAGAAAACTAGCGGGGGGGCCCCATTTCTACGAGCAGTACGTC. It codes for CSARKLAGGPHFYEQYV.

This clonotype occurred many times. J is TRBJ2-1 and V is TRBV4-1; 10 bases map to TRBD1. The CDR3 spans 19 residues. Germline V gene sequence: CDR1 MGHRA, CDR2 YSYEKL. The V and J ends lost 4 bases and 2 bases, in that order; junction bases with no gene match: 14. CDR3 nucleotides: TGCGCCAGCAGCCTTCCGGGACAGGGGTCGTCGAACACCTACAATGAGCAGTTCTTC. This encodes CASSLPGQGSSNTYNEQFF.

This clonotype appeared a few times. This rearrangement joins TRBV7-2 to TRBJ2-3, with 10 bases lining up with TRBD2. Per the germline V gene, CDR1 is SGHTA and CDR2 is FQGNSA. V shed 4 bases, J shed 0 bases, and the junction held 7 bases outside the gene matches. There are 17 residues in the CDR3. The CDR3 DNA reads as TGTGCCAGCAGCTCCCCTAGCGGGAGTCTTAGCACAGATACGCAGTATTTT. This codes for CASSSPSGSLSTDTQYF.